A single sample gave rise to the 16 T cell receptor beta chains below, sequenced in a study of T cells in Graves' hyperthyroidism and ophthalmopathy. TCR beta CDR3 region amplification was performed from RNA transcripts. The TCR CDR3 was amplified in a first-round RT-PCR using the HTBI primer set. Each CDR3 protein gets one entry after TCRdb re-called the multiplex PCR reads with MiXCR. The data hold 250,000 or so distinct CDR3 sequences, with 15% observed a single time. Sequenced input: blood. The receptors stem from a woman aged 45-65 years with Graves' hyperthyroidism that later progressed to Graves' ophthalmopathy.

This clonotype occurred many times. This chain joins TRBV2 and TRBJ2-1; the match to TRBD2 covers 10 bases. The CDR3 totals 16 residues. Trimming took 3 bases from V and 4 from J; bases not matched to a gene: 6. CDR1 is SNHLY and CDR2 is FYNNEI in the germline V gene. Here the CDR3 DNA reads TGTGCCAGCAGTGATGCCGGGACTAGCGCATACAATGAGCAGTTCTTC. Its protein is CASSDAGTSAYNEQFF.

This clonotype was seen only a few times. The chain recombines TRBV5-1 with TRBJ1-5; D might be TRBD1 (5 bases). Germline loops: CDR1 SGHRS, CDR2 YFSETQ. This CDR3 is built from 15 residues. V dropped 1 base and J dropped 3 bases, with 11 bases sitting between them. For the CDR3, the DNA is TGCGCCAGCAGCTTGACAGGAGAGGTCAATCAGCCCCAGCATTTT. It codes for CASSLTGEVNQPQHF.

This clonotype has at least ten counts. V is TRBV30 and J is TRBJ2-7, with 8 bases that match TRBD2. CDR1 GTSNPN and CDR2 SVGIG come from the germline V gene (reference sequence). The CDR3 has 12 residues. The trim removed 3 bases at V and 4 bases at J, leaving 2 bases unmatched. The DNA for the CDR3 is TGTGCCTGGAGGACTAGCGTGTACGAGCAGTACTTC. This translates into CAWRTSVYEQYF.

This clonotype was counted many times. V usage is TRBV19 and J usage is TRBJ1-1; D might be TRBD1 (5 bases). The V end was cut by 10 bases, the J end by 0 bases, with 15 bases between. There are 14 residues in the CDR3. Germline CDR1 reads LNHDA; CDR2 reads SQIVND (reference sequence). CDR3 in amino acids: CATTPGQVNTEAFF. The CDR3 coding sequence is TGTGCCACCACACCAGGACAAGTGAACACTGAAGCTTTCTTT.

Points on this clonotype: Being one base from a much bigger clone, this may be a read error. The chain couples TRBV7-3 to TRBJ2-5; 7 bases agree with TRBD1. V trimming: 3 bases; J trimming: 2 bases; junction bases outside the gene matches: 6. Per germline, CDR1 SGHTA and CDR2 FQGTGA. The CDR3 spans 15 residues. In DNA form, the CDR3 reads TGTGCCAGCAGCTTCATCACAGGGGAGCAAGAGACCCAGTACTTC. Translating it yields CASSFITGEQETQYF. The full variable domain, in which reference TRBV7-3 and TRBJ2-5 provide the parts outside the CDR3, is GAGVSQTPSNKVTEKGKYVELRCDPISGHTALYWYRQSLGQGPEFLIYFQGTGAADDSGLPNDRFFAVRPEGSVSTLKIQRTERGDSAVYLCASSFITGEQETQYFGPGTRLLVL.

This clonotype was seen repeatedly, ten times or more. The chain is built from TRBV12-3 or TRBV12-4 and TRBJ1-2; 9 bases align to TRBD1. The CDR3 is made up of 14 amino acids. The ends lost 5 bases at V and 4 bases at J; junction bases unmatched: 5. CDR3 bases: TGTGCCAGCAGTGGGGACAGGGAAGGCTATGGCTACACCTTC. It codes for CASSGDREGYGYTF.

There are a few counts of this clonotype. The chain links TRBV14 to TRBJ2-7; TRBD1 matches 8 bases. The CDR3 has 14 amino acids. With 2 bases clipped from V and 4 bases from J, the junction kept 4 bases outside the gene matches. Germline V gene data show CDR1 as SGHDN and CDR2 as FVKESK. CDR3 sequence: CASSQWQGAYEQYF. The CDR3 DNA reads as TGTGCCAGCAGCCAATGGCAGGGGGCGTACGAGCAGTACTTC.

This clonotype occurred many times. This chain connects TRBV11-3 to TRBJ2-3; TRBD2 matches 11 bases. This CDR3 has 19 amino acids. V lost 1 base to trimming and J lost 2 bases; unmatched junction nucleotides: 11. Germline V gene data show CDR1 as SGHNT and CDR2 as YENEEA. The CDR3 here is CASSLGPIAGGPTTDTQYF. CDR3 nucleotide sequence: TGTGCCAGCAGCTTAGGCCCCATAGCGGGAGGGCCAACCACAGATACGCAGTATTTT.

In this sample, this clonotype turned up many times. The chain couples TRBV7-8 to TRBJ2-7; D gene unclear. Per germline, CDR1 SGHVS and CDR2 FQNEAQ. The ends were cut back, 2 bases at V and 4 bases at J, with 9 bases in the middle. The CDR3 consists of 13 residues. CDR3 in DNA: TGTGCCAGCAGCTTACCAATAGGATACGAGCAGTACTTC. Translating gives CASSLPIGYEQYF.

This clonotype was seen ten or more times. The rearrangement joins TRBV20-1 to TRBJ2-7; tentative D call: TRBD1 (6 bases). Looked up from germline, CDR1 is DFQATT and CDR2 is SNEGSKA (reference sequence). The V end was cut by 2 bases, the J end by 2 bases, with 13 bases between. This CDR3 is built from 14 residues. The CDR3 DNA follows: TGCAGTGCTAGAAGACAGGAGTCAACCTACGAGCAGTACTTC. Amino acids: CSARRQESTYEQYF.

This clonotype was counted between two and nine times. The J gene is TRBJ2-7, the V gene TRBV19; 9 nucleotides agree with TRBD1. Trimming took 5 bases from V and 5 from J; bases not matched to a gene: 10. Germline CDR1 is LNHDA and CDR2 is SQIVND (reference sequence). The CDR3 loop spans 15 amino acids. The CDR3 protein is CASSPGTGSADEQYF. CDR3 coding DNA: TGTGCCAGTAGTCCGGGGACAGGGTCGGCTGACGAGCAGTACTTC.

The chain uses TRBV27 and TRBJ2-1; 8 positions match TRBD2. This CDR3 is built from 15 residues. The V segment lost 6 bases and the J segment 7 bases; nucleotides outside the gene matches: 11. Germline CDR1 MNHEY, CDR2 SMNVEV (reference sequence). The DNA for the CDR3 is TGTGCCAGCAGACTTGGGACTGCGGGAGGTAATGAGCAGTTCTTC. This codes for CASRLGTAGGNEQFF.

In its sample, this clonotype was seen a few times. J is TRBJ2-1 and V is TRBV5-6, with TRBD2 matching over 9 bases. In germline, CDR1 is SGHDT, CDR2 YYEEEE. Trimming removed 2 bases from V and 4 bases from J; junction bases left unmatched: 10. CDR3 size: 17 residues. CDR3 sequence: CASSLLLAGNRYNEQFF. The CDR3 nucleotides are TGTGCCAGCAGCTTATTACTAGCGGGTAACCGTTACAATGAGCAGTTCTTC.

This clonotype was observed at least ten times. CDR3 amino acids: CASSRSGQGIYNEQFF. The DNA for the CDR3 is TGTGCCAGCAGTCGATCCGGACAGGGGATATACAATGAGCAGTTCTTC. The chain has TRBV12-3 or TRBV12-4 and TRBJ2-1; 9 bases are shared with TRBD1. The CDR3 totals 16 residues. After removal of 5 bases from V and 4 bases from J, the junction contained 9 bases not matched to a gene.

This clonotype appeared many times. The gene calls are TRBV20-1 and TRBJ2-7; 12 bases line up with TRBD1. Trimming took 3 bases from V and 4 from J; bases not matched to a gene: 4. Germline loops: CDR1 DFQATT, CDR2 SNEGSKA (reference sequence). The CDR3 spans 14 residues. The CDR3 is CSARGTGGRYEQYF. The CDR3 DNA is TGCAGTGCTAGGGGGACAGGGGGCAGGTACGAGCAGTACTTC.

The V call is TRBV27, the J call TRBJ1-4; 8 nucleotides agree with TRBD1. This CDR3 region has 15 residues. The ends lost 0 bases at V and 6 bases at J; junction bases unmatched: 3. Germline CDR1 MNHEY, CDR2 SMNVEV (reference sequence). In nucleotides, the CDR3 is TGTGCCAGCAGTTTATCGTGGACAGGGTATGAAAAACTGTTTTTT. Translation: CASSLSWTGYEKLFF.